The next 10 T cell receptor beta chains were all read from a single sample in a study of glioma-infiltrating T cells. Amplification of TCR alpha and beta CDR3 regions from RNA used iRepertoire nested multiplex PCR. One entry per CDR3 protein, called by TCRdb with MiXCR from the multiplex PCR reads. The sample shows 300,000 to 450,000 distinct CDR3 sequences, more than 35% of them seen only once. The sequenced sample consisted of glioma tissue, nonneoplastic brain tissue, or PBMCs (not recorded which). These receptors came from a human donor with low-grade glioma or glioblastoma, undergoing nonglioma brain surgery, or in good health (not recorded which).

Details on this clonotype: A clone one base away is much larger, so this may be a read error. The chain links TRBV25-1 to TRBJ2-7; D gene unclear. Looked up from germline, CDR1 is MGHDK and CDR2 is SYGVNS. The CDR3 runs 14 residues. The CDR3 sequence: CANSESMLTEEQYF. The CDR3 DNA follows: TGTGCCAACAGTGAATCGATGTTAACTGAGGAGCAGTACTTC.

With regard to this clonotype: A much larger clone differs by one base, so this may be a read error. Likely a read error: the CDR3 ends without its conserved phenylalanine or tryptophan. V gene TRBV28 combines with J gene TRBJ2-1; D is undetermined. V lost 4 bases and J 6 bases, leaving 7 bases between the germline ends. The CDR3 consists of 12 residues. The germline V gene has CDR1 MDHEN and CDR2 SYDVKM. CDR3 coding DNA: TGTGCCAGCAGTTCGGGCTTCAATGAGCAGTTCTCC. Protein: CASSSGFNEQFS.

The V call is TRBV5-4, the J call TRBJ1-2; D remains ambiguous. V gave up 2 bases and J gave up 8 bases, with 13 bases separating them. There are 13 residues in the CDR3. The V gene's germline CDR1 is SGHNT and CDR2 YYREEE (reference sequence). Written as DNA, the CDR3 is TGTGCCAGCAGCTTCCCGGGCCTTTTGGGCTACACCTTC. It yields the protein CASSFPGLLGYTF.

On this clonotype: A read error may produce the germline difference seen at one junction end. This chain links TRBV20-1 with TRBJ1-3; maybe TRBD1 (5 bases). The CDR3 extends over 17 amino acids. Germline-derived CDR1 and CDR2 are DFQATT and SNEGSKA (reference sequence). CDR3 region: CSARDLEGWGSGSTIYF. The CDR3 DNA is TGCAGTGCTAGAGATCTAGAAGGGTGGGGCTCTGGAAGCACCATATATTTT.

Notes on this clonotype: This clone may be a read error of a much larger clone one base away. The V and J genes are TRBV27 and TRBJ2-5, with unresolved D. V was cut by 7 bases and J by 5 bases, with 8 bases left in between. The CDR3 totals 11 residues. The V gene's germline CDR1 is MNHEY and CDR2 SMNVEV (reference sequence). CDR3 DNA: TGTGCCAGCACTCTCAGCGAGACCCAGTACTTC. As protein: CASTLSETQYF.

The chain links TRBV4-1 to TRBJ1-6; a possible D gene is TRBD1 (5 bases). V shed 2 bases and J shed 3 bases, with 11 bases lying between them. CDR3 size: 16 residues. Germline lookup yields CDR1 MGHRA and CDR2 YSYEKL. The CDR3 DNA reads as TGCGCCAGCAGCCAAAAAGGGACGGACTATAATTCACCCCTCCACTTT. Encoded protein: CASSQKGTDYNSPLHF.

The chain links TRBV5-1 to TRBJ1-2; perhaps TRBD1 as D (6 bases). This CDR3 has 13 residues. Trimming pared 5 bases from V and 4 bases from J, leaving 12 bases between. Germline V gene data show CDR1 as SGHRS and CDR2 as YFSETQ. DNA of the CDR3: TGCGCCAGCAGAAAACAGGGATCCTATGGCTACACCTTC. Amino acids: CASRKQGSYGYTF.

For the CDR3, the DNA is TGTGCCACCAGTGATTCCCGTGAAGATACGCAGTATTTT. It encodes CATSDSREDTQYF. The chain carries TRBV24-1 and TRBJ2-3; no definite D call. Germline loops: CDR1 KGHDR, CDR2 SFDVKD. The CDR3 spans 13 residues. V lost 2 bases, J lost 5 bases, and 7 bases lay in between.

As concerns this clonotype: A much bigger clone sits one base away, suggesting this may be a read error. The rearrangement uses TRBV6-5 and TRBJ1-3, with no clear D. Trimming removed 8 bases from V and 0 bases from J, with 14 bases in between. CDR1 and CDR2 (germline): MNHEY, SVGAGI. This CDR3 has 15 amino acids. This CDR3 reads CASDGYSVSGNTIYF. The CDR3 bases are TGTGCCAGCGACGGTTACTCCGTCTCTGGAAACACCATATATTTT.

This clonotype was picked up many times. V is TRBV6-1 and J is TRBJ1-1; no clear D gene. The CDR3 contains 13 residues. V lost 5 bases and J lost 4, with 11 bases in between. CDR1 MNHNS and CDR2 SASEGT come from the germline V gene. Written as DNA, the CDR3 is TGTGCCAGCAGTTCTTCACGGAGCACTGAAGCTTTCTTT. This sequence encodes CASSSSRSTEAFF.